The 18 T cell receptor beta chains in this list originate from one sample, sequenced in a study of CD8 T cells in Susac syndrome. The RNA input was roughly 0.5 to 1 ug, and it was reverse transcribed with random hexamers. TCRdb fed the immunoSEQ multiplex PCR reads into MiXCR, producing one record per CDR3 protein. Of 170,000 or so distinct CDR3 sequences detected, around 96% appear once; the ten largest clones hold about 0.12%. Sequencing was carried out using CD4+ T cells from PBMCs. These receptors came from a human donor with Susac syndrome.

The chain employs TRBV9 and TRBJ1-5; D may be TRBD1 (6 bases). This CDR3 spans 12 amino acids. Trimming removed 7 bases at V and 3 bases at J, with 8 bases between. Germline V CDR1 and CDR2: SGDLS, YYNGEE. CDR3 in amino acids: CASGQLNQPQHF. The CDR3 region has the DNA TGTGCCAGCGGACAGCTCAATCAGCCCCAGCATTTT. The complete variable domain, with remaining parts taken from reference TRBV9 and TRBJ1-5, reads DSGVTQTPKHLITATGQRVTLRCSPRSGDLSVYWYQQSLDQGLQFLIQYYNGEERAKGNILERFSAQQFPDLHSELNLSSLELGDSALYFCASGQLNQPQHFGDGTRLSIL.

V usage is TRBV6-2 or TRBV6-3 and J usage is TRBJ1-5; tentative D call: TRBD1 (5 bases). The V end lost 6 bases, the J end lost 7 bases, and 13 bases lay between the germline ends. The germline V gene encodes CDR1 MNHEY and CDR2 SVGEGT. The CDR3 has 13 residues. CDR3 bases: TGTGCCAGCAGCGAGCGGGGGTGGCAGCCCCAGCATTTT. This gives the protein CASSERGWQPQHF.

The chain joins TRBV30 to TRBJ1-3, with a weak D call TRBD1 (5 bases). The CDR3 totals 15 residues. In germline, CDR1 is GTSNPN, CDR2 SVGIG (reference sequence). Trimming took off 4 bases at V and 0 bases at J, with 13 bases between the two ends. CDR3: CAWTSAGGSGNTIYF. The CDR3 nucleotides read TGTGCCTGGACCTCGGCGGGGGGCTCTGGAAACACCATATATTTT.

This chain joins TRBV15 and TRBJ1-4; 7 bases map to TRBD1. The junction had 4 bases not matched to a gene; V was cut back by 0 bases and J by 3 bases. CDR1 and CDR2 (germline): LNHNV, YYDKDF (reference sequence). The CDR3 is made up of 16 amino acids. Written as DNA, the CDR3 is TGTGCCACCAGCAGAGATCCGGGGACAGCTAATGAAAAACTGTTTTTT. It encodes CATSRDPGTANEKLFF. The full variable domain, in which reference TRBV15 and TRBJ1-4 provide the parts outside the CDR3, is DAMVIQNPRYQVTQFGKPVTLSCSQTLNHNVMYWYQQKSSQAPKLLFHYYDKDFNNEADTPDNFQSRRPNTSFCFLDIRSPGLGDTAMYLCATSRDPGTANEKLFFGSGTQLSVL.

The chain joins TRBV5-1 to TRBJ2-5, with 9 bases identical to TRBD2. The CDR3 runs 16 residues. J gave up 2 bases and V 2 bases, and 7 bases lay outside the gene matches. Germline V lookup: CDR1 SGHRS, CDR2 YFSETQ. In DNA form, the CDR3 reads TGCGCCAGCAGCTTACGAGCGGGAGGTGGGCAAGAGACCCAGTACTTC. Its translation is CASSLRAGGGQETQYF.

The J gene is TRBJ1-2, the V gene TRBV7-2; tentative D call: TRBD1 (6 bases). This CDR3 region has 14 residues. V was shortened by 1 base and J by 4 bases, with 10 bases between the two germline ends. CDR1 and CDR2 from the germline V gene are SGHTA and FQGNSA. Here the CDR3 reads CASSLDGQLYGYTF. In nucleotides, the CDR3 is TGTGCCAGCAGCTTAGACGGACAGCTCTATGGCTACACCTTC.

The table lists this clonotype with a few counts. The chain employs TRBV7-9 and TRBJ2-1; D might be TRBD1 (6 bases). V was pared by 0 bases and J by 9 bases, with 15 bases between. CDR3 length equals 15 residues. Germline CDR1 and CDR2: SEHNR and FQNEAQ (reference sequence). The CDR3 sequence: CASSLASGQGREQFF. In nucleotides, the CDR3 is TGTGCCAGCAGCTTAGCGTCCGGCCAGGGGCGTGAGCAGTTCTTC. Looking up the rest from reference TRBV7-9 and TRBJ2-1 gives the full variable domain: DTGVSQNPRHKITKRGQNVTFRCDPISEHNRLYWYRQTLGQGPEFLTYFQNEAQLEKSRLLSDRFSAERPKGSFSTLEIQRTEQGDSAMYLCASSLASGQGREQFFGPGTRLTVL.

The V call is TRBV14, the J call TRBJ1-6, with 8 bases fitting TRBD1. The CDR3 sequence is 16 residues long. Looked up from germline, CDR1 is SGHDN and CDR2 is FVKESK. The V and J ends lost 4 bases and 14 bases, in that order; junction bases with no gene match: 16. CDR3 DNA sequence: TGTGCCAGCAGCCTCCTCGGACAGGGTCAGCTCGAATCCCTCCACTTT. Amino acid sequence: CASSLLGQGQLESLHF.

The rearrangement joins TRBV30 to TRBJ2-5, with no clear D. V lost 5 bases and J lost 2, with 3 bases in between. The CDR3 has 10 residues. Germline loops: CDR1 GTSNPN, CDR2 SVGIG (reference sequence). CDR3 nucleotide sequence: TGTGCCTGGGGTCAAGAGACCCAGTACTTC. Its protein is CAWGQETQYF.

The chain is built from TRBV19 and TRBJ1-3; D uncertain. Germline values: CDR1 LNHDA, CDR2 SQIVND (reference sequence). This CDR3 spans 15 amino acids. Trimming took 7 bases from V and 0 from J, leaving 13 bases between them. The CDR3 loop reads CASKDSSYSGNTIYF. CDR3 DNA: TGTGCCAGTAAGGACTCTTCATACTCTGGAAACACCATATATTTT.

J is TRBJ2-7 and V is TRBV4-2; possibly TRBD2 for D (5 bases). Germline values: CDR1 LGHNA, CDR2 YNFKEQ. The CDR3 has 15 residues. V was trimmed by 1 base and J by 7 bases, leaving 17 bases between them. CDR3 region: CASSQGEGPVREQYF. In nucleotides, the CDR3 is TGTGCCAGCAGCCAAGGCGAGGGCCCGGTAAGGGAGCAGTACTTC.

This clonotype has just one count. DNA for the CDR3: TGCAGTGCTAGAGAGGGACAGAAAGCTTTCTTT. Its protein product is CSAREGQKAFF. The chain joins TRBV20-1 to TRBJ1-1; 7 nucleotides agree with TRBD1. From germline, CDR1 is DFQATT and CDR2 SNEGSKA (reference sequence). V lost 0 bases and J lost 9; bases outside the gene matches: 1. There are 11 residues in the CDR3.

This chain connects TRBV20-1 to TRBJ2-3, with D tentatively TRBD2 (5 bases). V dropped 0 bases and J dropped 2 bases, with 9 bases sitting between them. The CDR3 is made up of 14 amino acids. Germline V gene lookup returns CDR1 DFQATT and CDR2 SNEGSKA (reference sequence). CDR3 residues: CSARDGVTTDTQYF. CDR3 nucleotides: TGCAGTGCTAGAGACGGGGTTACCACAGATACGCAGTATTTT.

The chain is built from TRBV4-3 and TRBJ2-1; D call uncertain. V lost 1 base to trimming and J lost 3 bases, with 10 bases between them. This CDR3 spans 15 amino acids. CDR1 LGHNA and CDR2 YSLEER come from the germline V gene. This chain's CDR3 is CASSQVGSIYNEQFF. CDR3 DNA sequence: TGCGCCAGCAGCCAAGTTGGGTCGATCTACAATGAGCAGTTCTTC.

This clonotype was found once. The V gene is TRBV4-1, the J gene TRBJ2-1; 8 nucleotides match TRBD2. The V gene end was trimmed by 0 bases and the J gene end by 9 bases; junction bases not matched to a gene: 19. The CDR3 is 19 amino acids. The V gene's germline CDR1 is MGHRA and CDR2 YSYEKL. DNA of the CDR3: TGCGCCAGCAGCCAAGATTTGGTAAGCGGGAGAAGGCCCTTTGTTGAGCAGTTCTTC. Amino acids: CASSQDLVSGRRPFVEQFF.

The chain combines TRBV15 with TRBJ2-7, with no clear D. V was shortened by 0 bases and J by 3 bases, with 9 bases between the two germline ends. CDR1 and CDR2 (germline): LNHNV, YYDKDF (reference sequence). The CDR3 consists of 14 residues. CDR3 bases: TGTGCCACCAGCAGAGATCGGTCTTTCTACGAGCAGTACTTC. Translation: CATSRDRSFYEQYF.

The chain joins TRBV27 to TRBJ2-3; a possible D gene is TRBD1 (5 bases). Trimming took off 5 bases at V and 0 bases at J, with 9 bases between the two ends. The CDR3 extends over 14 amino acids. CDR1 is MNHEY and CDR2 is SMNVEV in the germline V gene (reference sequence). The CDR3 bases are TGTGCCAGCAGTAAACAGGTTAGCACAGATACGCAGTATTTT. Its protein is CASSKQVSTDTQYF.

This chain links TRBV7-3 with TRBJ2-6; D uncertain. V was clipped by 4 bases and J by 0 bases, with 7 bases between them. Germline V CDR1 and CDR2: SGHTA, FQGTGA. CDR3 length equals 15 residues. DNA for the CDR3: TGTGCCAGCAGCTCACACTTCTCTGGGGCCAACGTCCTGACTTTC. This sequence encodes CASSSHFSGANVLTF.